The present T cell receptor beta chain was sequenced within a study of identical twins (dated by TCRdb to about 2016). Notes on the research overall: The study deep-sequenced TCR alpha and beta repertoires from monozygotic twins, unrelated adults of various ages and cord blood to test whether fetal clonotypes persist. To rule out contamination, replicate twin experiments were performed at different times with different library preparation protocols.

All donors were healthy Caucasians. Three pairs of female monozygotic twins, all aged roughly 18 to 29 years, were included in the twin cohort. Miltenyi CD45RO+ enrichment and human naive T-cell isolation kits were used to isolate memory (CD45RO+) and naive T cells from PBMC. The CDR3 measures 12 amino acids from cysteine to phenylalanine. The read is trimmed to its CDR3 DNA, 36 bases read in frame from base 1. V loses 6 bases, J loses 5 bases, and the germline ends lie 13 bases apart. CDR1 and CDR2 (DFQATT, SNEGSKA) derive from the germline V gene (reference sequence). Here is what the overall study found, with its caveats: Because the same donors could not be followed over many years, the conclusions relied on cross-sectional statistical analysis. Compared with coincidental sharing between unrelated individuals, out-of-frame TCR alpha sequences shared between twins showed an excess of sequences with low generation probability. In monozygotic twins, recombination models systematically underestimated out-of-frame TCR alpha sharing, but the models matched the sharing seen between unrelated individuals. Excess twin sharing in beta out-of-frame sequences was weaker because fewer shared sequences lowered the signal-to-noise ratio. Invariant T cells such as MAIT and iNKT could partly confound zero-insertion analyses, although diverse VJ usage argued against such confounding for most clonotypes. Fewer insertions were carried by abundant cord blood beta clonotypes; a weaker similar trend was observed in young adult naive repertoires, while no such trend was observed in memory repertoires.

The library was obtained by 5' RACE. Sequencing relied on an Illumina HiSeq 2000. Template switching added a universal primer binding site, and the final cDNA carried a unique molecular identifier that allowed TCR cDNA molecules to be counted accurately. Specific primers in the conserved constant-segment region were used to synthesize first-strand cDNA for TCR alpha and beta chains. To control for contamination, each cDNA library was double barcoded with a SMART-Mk sample barcode plus Illumina barcodes. TruSeq adapter sequences along with Illumina sample barcodes were introduced in two successive PCR steps. The TCR alpha and beta cDNA libraries were sequenced on the Illumina HiSeq platform using custom primers. The published analysis was carried out like this. MiGEC was used to process raw reads and extract unique molecular identifiers, and MiXCR was used to find CDR3 positions. Recombination models were inferred per individual with the repgenHMM and IGoR tools using an EM algorithm. The tcR package in R was used for shared clonotype analysis, with sharing normalized by the product of cloneset sizes. To study raw recombination without the effects of thymic and clonal selection, out-of-frame nonproductive sequences were analyzed. TCRdb passed the public sequencing reads through fastp at Q25 and MiXCR, retaining productive beta sequences. Every distinct CDR3 protein forms one entry, paired with its most common genes and DNA. The V and J calls and clone size are TCRdb's, not the authors'. Recorded for this sample are about 240,000 distinct CDR3 sequences; roughly 13% of them occurred a single time. Of the sample, around 4% is held by the ten largest clones.

As to this clonotype: No antigen is known for it. No much larger clone is present one base from it, and per-base qualities are unavailable.

The same data also contributed to another study, on yellow fever vaccine responses in identical twins. As that second study puts it: The T cell response to vaccination in identical twins was reported by the authors to appear partly convergent and partly personalized. In the study, vaccine-responding T cell clones were precisely tracked in identical twins.

This clonotype originated in a woman between 18 and 29 years old in good health. The rearrangement joined TRBV20-1 to TRBJ2-5, with TRBD1 perhaps the D gene, on 6 matching bases. The sample consisted of memory (CD45RO+) T cells sorted from blood. The cell subset or site label, read with the paper, signifies: CD45RO+ enriched T cells. This receptor carries the CDR3 CSATQGVETQYF. The DNA sequence is TGCAGTGCAACACAGGGTGTGGAGACCCAGTACTTC.